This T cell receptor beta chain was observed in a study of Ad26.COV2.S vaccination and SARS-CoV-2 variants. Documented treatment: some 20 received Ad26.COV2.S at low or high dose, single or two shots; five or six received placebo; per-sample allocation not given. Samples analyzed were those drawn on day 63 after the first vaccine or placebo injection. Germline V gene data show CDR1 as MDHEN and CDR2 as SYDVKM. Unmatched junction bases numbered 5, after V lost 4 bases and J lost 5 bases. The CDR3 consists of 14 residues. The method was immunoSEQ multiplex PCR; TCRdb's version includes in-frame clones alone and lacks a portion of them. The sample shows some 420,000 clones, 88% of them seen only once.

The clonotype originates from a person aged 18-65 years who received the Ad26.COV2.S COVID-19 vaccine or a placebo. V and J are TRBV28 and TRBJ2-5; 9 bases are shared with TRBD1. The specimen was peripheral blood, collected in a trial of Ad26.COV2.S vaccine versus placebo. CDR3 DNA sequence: TGTGCCAGCAGTTCATCAGGACAGGGGGAGACCCAGTACTTC. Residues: CASSSSGQGETQYF. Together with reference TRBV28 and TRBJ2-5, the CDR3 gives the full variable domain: DVKVTQSSRYLVKRTGEKVFLECVQDMDHENMFWYRQDPGLGLRLIYFSYDVKMKEKGDIPEGYSVSREKKERFSLILESASTNQTSMYLCASSSSGQGETQYFGPGTRLLVL.